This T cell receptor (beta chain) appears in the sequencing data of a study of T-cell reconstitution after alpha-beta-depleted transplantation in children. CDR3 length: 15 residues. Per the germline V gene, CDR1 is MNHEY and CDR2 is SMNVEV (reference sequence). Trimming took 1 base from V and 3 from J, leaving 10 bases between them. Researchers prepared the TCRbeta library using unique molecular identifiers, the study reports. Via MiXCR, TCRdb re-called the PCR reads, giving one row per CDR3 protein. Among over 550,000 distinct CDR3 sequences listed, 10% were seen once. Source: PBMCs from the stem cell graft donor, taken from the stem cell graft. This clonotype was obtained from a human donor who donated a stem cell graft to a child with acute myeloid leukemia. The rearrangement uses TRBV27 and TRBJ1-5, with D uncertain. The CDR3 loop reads CASSLYRGDNQPQHF. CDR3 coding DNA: TGTGCCAGCAGTTTATACCGGGGAGACAATCAGCCCCAGCATTTT.